The rows below give T cell receptor beta chains drawn from one sample of a study of metastatic and nonmetastatic thyroid tumors. Through MiXCR, TCRdb re-clonotyped the PCR reads. The data hold about 33,000 clones, with 18% observed a single time. The sequenced sample consisted of blood. The receptors were sampled from a male donor with papillary thyroid cancer or a benign thyroid nodule (not recorded which). Some clones in this sample may be carry-over from other donors' samples. Each CDR3 is given with its conserved first and last residue. The D gene is left open where the match is weak. Only some rows state a clone size, as once, few, many or a class for expanded clones.

j_gene,d_gene,abundance,v_gene,len,CDR3nt,CDR3aa
TRBJ1-1,-,many,TRBV6-1,11,TGTGCCAGCAGCGACAGCACTGAAGCTTTCTTT,CASSDSTEAFF
TRBJ1-5,TRBD1,many,TRBV6-1,16,TGTGCCAGCAGTCTACTTTTAGGGGGCAGCAATCAGCCCCAGCATTTT,CASSLLLGGSNQPQHF
TRBJ2-7,-,few,TRBV6-2/TRBV6-3,14,TGTGCCAGCAGTTACTCGAGGGAGGACTACGAGCAGTACTTC,CASSYSREDYEQYF
TRBJ2-1,TRBD2,many,TRBV9,14,TGTGCCAGCACCCTGGGGACTAGCGGGGGAGAGCAGTTCTTC,CASTLGTSGGEQFF
TRBJ2-7,TRBD1,-,TRBV20-1,15,TGCAGTGCGTGGGACAGGGACTCAGGTGGTCTCGAGCAGTACTTC,CSAWDRDSGGLEQYF
TRBJ1-1,-,many,TRBV5-1,15,TGCGCCAGCAGCTTGGGTTGGGGCATGAACACTGAAGCTTTCTTT,CASSLGWGMNTEAFF
TRBJ1-5,-,many,TRBV4-1,15,TGCGCCAGCAGCCAAGTTAAACAGGGTAATCAGCCCCAGCATTTT,CASSQVKQGNQPQHF
TRBJ2-7,-,few,TRBV6-1,14,TGTGCCAGCCGGCGGGACCCTCGGGCTACCGAGCAGTACTTC,CASRRDPRATEQYF
TRBJ2-3,TRBD2,few,TRBV6-1,14,TGTGCCAGCAGTGCTAGCGGGGGGCCAGATACGCAGTATTTT,CASSASGGPDTQYF
TRBJ2-1,TRBD2,many,TRBV28,17,TGTGCCAGCAGTGGACTAGCGGGGAGAAGCTCCTACAATGAGCAGTTCTTC,CASSGLAGRSSYNEQFF
TRBJ2-1,TRBD2,-,TRBV9,14,TGTGCCAGCAGCGTAGAGGGACTAGAGAATGAGCAGTTCTTC,CASSVEGLENEQFF
TRBJ2-3,-,many,TRBV11-3,15,TGTGCCAGCAGCCAGGCCCTCGGGGGCACAGATACGCAGTATTTT,CASSQALGGTDTQYF
TRBJ2-5,TRBD2,-,TRBV2,15,TGTGCCAGCAGTGAATCCGGGACTAGGGAAGAGACCCAGTACTTC,CASSESGTREETQYF
TRBJ2-5,TRBD1,-,TRBV2,13,TGTGCCAGCAGCAACCGGGACAGGGGGGACCAGTACTTC,CASSNRDRGDQYF
TRBJ2-7,-,few,TRBV6-1,15,TGTGCCAGCAGTGAAGCGGGGGGCCCCTCCTACGAGCAGTACTTC,CASSEAGGPSYEQYF
TRBJ1-6,-,few,TRBV25-1,15,TGTGCCAGCAGTGAGAAGGTCTCCTCAAATTCACCCCTCCACTTT,CASSEKVSSNSPLHF
TRBJ2-4,TRBD2,many,TRBV4-3,15,TGCGCCAGCAGCCAAGAGGGGAGGGGAAGCAACATTCAGTACTTC,CASSQEGRGSNIQYF
TRBJ2-3,TRBD2,-,TRBV5-1,16,TGCGCCAGCAGCCTGGTGGCTAGCGGGAGCACAGATACGCAGTATTTT,CASSLVASGSTDTQYF
TRBJ1-3,-,once,TRBV7-3,13,TGTGCCAGCGCCCCTGGCCCCGGAAACACCATATATTTT,CASAPGPGNTIYF
TRBJ2-3,TRBD2,many,TRBV20-1,15,TGCAGTGCCCGCAGGACTAGCGGGAGCCCAGATACGCAGTATTTT,CSARRTSGSPDTQYF
TRBJ1-1,-,once,TRBV12-3/TRBV12-4,13,TGTGCCCGCACGCCGGGACAGAACACTGAAGCTTTCTTT,CARTPGQNTEAFF
TRBJ1-2,-,-,TRBV7-9,13,TGTGCCAGCAGCTTTAGCCTCACGGGAGGCTACACCTTC,CASSFSLTGGYTF
TRBJ2-7,TRBD1,-,TRBV7-9,15,TGTGCCAGCAGCGGCAGGACAGGGGGCGATTACGAGCAGTACTTC,CASSGRTGGDYEQYF
TRBJ1-2,-,many,TRBV6-6,15,TGTGCCAGCAGTTACGACGCTATCTCTAACTATGGCTACACCTTC,CASSYDAISNYGYTF
TRBJ2-1,-,few,TRBV19,14,TGTGCCAGTAGTATCTCGGTCGGAAACAATGAGCAGTTCTTC,CASSISVGNNEQFF
TRBJ1-5,-,medium-sized,TRBV6-1,14,TGTGCCAGCAGTGAAGCAGGGGGAAATCAGCCCCAGCATTTT,CASSEAGGNQPQHF
TRBJ1-5,TRBD1,many,TRBV19,17,TGTGCCAGTAGTAGAGCACGACAGGGCAGGCGCAATCAGCCCCAGCATTTT,CASSRARQGRRNQPQHF
TRBJ2-1,TRBD2,-,TRBV5-1,14,TGCGCCAGCGGGGGACTAGCGGGAGACAATGAGCAGTTCTTC,CASGGLAGDNEQFF
TRBJ1-3,-,many,TRBV7-2,15,TGTGCCAGCAGCTTAGTGGCCAACTCTGGAAACACCATATATTTT,CASSLVANSGNTIYF
TRBJ2-1,TRBD1,many,TRBV5-6,16,TGTGCCAGCAGCTTGGCCTTACAGGGGGTAGCGAATGAGCAGTTCTTC,CASSLALQGVANEQFF
TRBJ2-3,-,many,TRBV28,18,TGTGCCAGCAGTTCCCTCATCGAGGCCTACAAATCCACAGATACGCAGTATTTT,CASSSLIEAYKSTDTQYF
TRBJ2-7,-,many,TRBV30,14,TGTGCCTGGAAGGTAAAGTTCGCGTCCTCTGGGCAGTACTTC,CAWKVKFASSGQYF
TRBJ2-6,-,medium-sized,TRBV10-3,16,TGTGCCATCAGTGAAGGACAGTCCTCTGGGGCCAACGTCCTGACTTTC,CAISEGQSSGANVLTF
TRBJ1-5,-,many,TRBV19,17,TGTGCCAGTAGTTTCGAGGCAGGGGAGTATGGCAATCAGCCCCAGCATTTT,CASSFEAGEYGNQPQHF
TRBJ2-7,-,few,TRBV28,14,TGTGCCAGCAGCTCAGCAGGGGCCTCCTACGAGCAGTACTTC,CASSSAGASYEQYF
TRBJ1-5,-,many,TRBV3-1,18,TGTGCCAGCAGCCCCCCCCCTTTACGCCCGCTCCAGTGGCAGCCCCAGCATTTT,CASSPPPLRPLQWQPQHF
TRBJ2-7,TRBD2,few,TRBV15,16,TGTGCCACCAGCAGAGGATCTAGCGGGGGTACCTACGAGCAGTACTTC,CATSRGSSGGTYEQYF
TRBJ1-2,-,-,TRBV7-3,13,TGTGCCAGCAGCACGGGGGTTGCATATGGCTACACCTTC,CASSTGVAYGYTF
TRBJ1-1,-,medium-sized,TRBV6-5,14,TGTGCCAGCAGTTACGGGGAGGGGTACACTGAAGCTTTCTTT,CASSYGEGYTEAFF
TRBJ2-3,-,many,TRBV7-2,16,TGTGCCAGCAGTTTTCGACTAGGGGGGGGTACAGATACGCAGTATTTT,CASSFRLGGGTDTQYF
TRBJ1-5,-,many,TRBV20-1,12,TGCAGTGCTAGTATCCCCAATCAGCCCCAGCATTTT,CSASIPNQPQHF
TRBJ2-7,-,many,TRBV4-1,14,TGCGCCAGCAGCCCGTTAGACACCTCCTACGAGCAGTACTTC,CASSPLDTSYEQYF
TRBJ2-5,-,-,TRBV6-2/TRBV6-3,14,TGTGCCAGCAGTTACATTGGGGCCCAAGAGACCCAGTACTTC,CASSYIGAQETQYF
TRBJ1-4,-,-,TRBV19,16,TGTGACAGTAGTCTCCTGGGTAGGGGCAGGGATGAAAAACTGTTTTTT,CDSSLLGRGRDEKLFF
TRBJ1-1,-,many,TRBV15,15,TGTGCCACCAGCAGAGAGACAGGAGCCCGGACCGAAGCTTTCTTT,CATSRETGARTEAFF
TRBJ2-1,-,many,TRBV3-1,14,TGTGCCAGCAGCCCCCGGACTGGTGACAGTGAGCAGTTCTTC,CASSPRTGDSEQFF
TRBJ2-7,-,-,TRBV5-1,18,TGCGCCAGCAGCTTGGCGGGGGTGGGGAGACAGGTATCGTACGAGCAGTACTTC,CASSLAGVGRQVSYEQYF
TRBJ1-4,-,many,TRBV20-1,17,TGCAGTGCTAGAGACTTTCTCAGCGCGGCAACTAATGAAAAACTGTTTTTT,CSARDFLSAATNEKLFF
TRBJ2-5,-,many,TRBV4-1,14,TGCGCCAGCAGCCCTCGGGCAGGCCAAGAGACCCAGTACTTC,CASSPRAGQETQYF
TRBJ2-1,-,many,TRBV24-1,18,TGTGCCACCAGTGATTTACAGGGTCGTAGTCCGGTGGAGAATGAGCAGTTCTTC,CATSDLQGRSPVENEQFF
TRBJ2-7,-,many,TRBV10-2,14,TGCGCCAGCAGTGCGTCGGGCAGTTACTACGAGCAGTACTTC,CASSASGSYYEQYF
TRBJ2-2,-,medium-sized,TRBV6-1,13,TGTGCCAGCATGGGGCAAAACACCGGGGAGCTGTTTTTT,CASMGQNTGELFF
TRBJ2-3,TRBD2,few,TRBV10-3,16,TGTGCCATCAGTGAGCGGCTAGCGGAACCTACAGATACGCAGTATTTT,CAISERLAEPTDTQYF
TRBJ2-1,TRBD2,few,TRBV10-2,14,TGCGCCAGCAAGGAGCGGGAGATATACAATGAGCAGTTCTTC,CASKEREIYNEQFF
TRBJ2-5,TRBD1,many,TRBV25-1,19,TGTGCCAGCAGTGAATACCTCCCCCGGACAGGGGGCTTCCAAGAGACCCAGTACTTC,CASSEYLPRTGGFQETQYF
TRBJ2-2,TRBD2,-,TRBV11-2,17,TGTGCCAGCAGCTTAACTTCAGCGGGGGTGCAGGGCGGGGAGCTGTTTTTT,CASSLTSAGVQGGELFF
TRBJ2-7,-,many,TRBV20-1,11,TGCAGTGGCGGGCCACTCTACGAGCAGTACTTC,CSGGPLYEQYF
TRBJ1-5,-,-,TRBV7-2,15,TGTGCCAGCAGCTTAAGTAGAGACTTCAATCACCCCCAGCATTTT,CASSLSRDFNHPQHF
TRBJ2-1,-,many,TRBV9,14,TGTGCCAGCAGCGTAGATGTCGGGTACAATGAGCAGTTCTTC,CASSVDVGYNEQFF